These 8 T cell receptor beta chains originate from one sample sequenced in a study of T-cell reconstitution after alpha-beta-depleted transplantation in children. Using unique molecular identifiers, the investigators prepared the TCRbeta library. TCRdb re-analysed the PCR reads in MiXCR, keeping a single row per CDR3 protein. The sample contains 500,000 or so distinct CDR3 sequences, 10% to 12% of which appear only once. The source was PBMCs, mostly from graft donor cells, collected 180 days after TCRalphabeta/CD19-depleted stem cell transplant. Source of these receptors: a female patient aged 2 to 10 who had a stem cell transplant for aplastic anemia, so the T cells may come from the graft donor.

The V gene is TRBV20-1, the J gene TRBJ2-1; 7 nucleotides line up with TRBD1. Looked up from germline, CDR1 is DFQATT and CDR2 is SNEGSKA (reference sequence). This CDR3 spans 14 amino acids. V lost 6 bases and J lost 6; bases outside the gene matches: 11. CDR3 residues: CSARGRQGGNEQFF. The DNA for the CDR3 is TGCAGTGCCCGAGGTCGACAGGGTGGCAATGAGCAGTTCTTC.

The chain combines TRBV15 with TRBJ2-5; TRBD1 matches 7 bases. CDR3 length equals 14 residues. V trimming: 0 bases; J trimming: 4 bases; junction bases outside the gene matches: 2. Germline values: CDR1 LNHNV, CDR2 YYDKDF (reference sequence). CDR3 amino acids: CATSREDRVETQYF. The CDR3 region has the DNA TGTGCCACCAGCAGAGAAGACAGGGTAGAGACCCAGTACTTC.

The genes are TRBV3-1 and TRBJ2-5; 9 nucleotides match TRBD1. V lost 3 bases, J lost 3 bases, and 5 bases stayed unmatched. Germline assignment: CDR1 LGHDT and CDR2 YNNKEL (reference sequence). The CDR3 extends over 15 amino acids. This CDR3 reads CASSHRTGGEETQYF. The CDR3 DNA reads as TGTGCCAGCAGCCATCGTACAGGGGGCGAAGAGACCCAGTACTTC.

This clonotype was observed many times. DNA for the CDR3: TGCGCCAGCAGCCGTGGGAACAGGGAGGGGGAGACCCAGTACTTC. Encoded protein: CASSRGNREGETQYF. The V call is TRBV4-3, the J call TRBJ2-5, with TRBD2 as a possible D gene (7 bases). Deletions cut 4 bases from V and 5 bases from J, with 17 bases between. CDR1 LGHNA and CDR2 YSLEER come from the germline V gene. This CDR3 comprises 15 residues.

In its sample, this clonotype was seen a few times. The V gene is TRBV20-1, the J gene TRBJ1-4; no clear D. Germline V gene sequence: CDR1 DFQATT, CDR2 SNEGSKA (reference sequence). Deletions cut 3 bases from V and 0 bases from J, with 8 bases between. The CDR3 totals 14 residues. CDR3 protein: CSASVGATNEKLFF. CDR3 in DNA: TGCAGTGCTAGTGTGGGTGCAACTAATGAAAAACTGTTTTTT.

The gene calls are TRBV3-1 and TRBJ1-5; TRBD1 agrees at 7 bases. The CDR3 consists of 15 residues. V lost 3 bases and J lost 3; bases outside the gene matches: 5. Looked up from germline, CDR1 is LGHDT and CDR2 is YNNKEL (reference sequence). CDR3 protein: CASSHSQGPNQPQHF. As DNA, the CDR3 is TGTGCCAGCAGCCATTCACAGGGGCCCAATCAGCCCCAGCATTTT. The full variable domain, rest sourced from reference TRBV3-1 and TRBJ1-5, is DTAVSQTPKYLVTQMGNDKSIKCEQNLGHDTMYWYKQDSKKFLKIMFSYNNKELIINETVPNRFSPKSPDKAHLNLHINSLELGDSAVYFCASSHSQGPNQPQHFGDGTRLSIL.

CDR3 bases: TGTGCCAGCAGTTTCAACAGGCCGGTTGGCAATGAGCAGTTCTTC. Protein: CASSFNRPVGNEQFF. This rearrangement joins TRBV27 to TRBJ2-1; a possible D gene is TRBD1 (5 bases). CDR1 and CDR2 from the germline V gene are MNHEY and SMNVEV (reference sequence). This CDR3 region has 15 residues. Between the trimmed V and J ends, which lost 3 bases and 6 bases, there was a span of 15 bases.

The chain employs TRBV3-1 and TRBJ2-7; tentative D call: TRBD2 (5 bases). V lost 0 bases, J lost 3 bases, and 12 bases lay in between. Germline loops: CDR1 LGHDT, CDR2 YNNKEL (reference sequence). The CDR3 sequence is 15 residues long. The CDR3 sequence is CASSQDCTGLYEQYV. In DNA form, the CDR3 reads TGTGCCAGCAGCCAAGACTGTACCGGACTCTACGAGCAGTACGTC.